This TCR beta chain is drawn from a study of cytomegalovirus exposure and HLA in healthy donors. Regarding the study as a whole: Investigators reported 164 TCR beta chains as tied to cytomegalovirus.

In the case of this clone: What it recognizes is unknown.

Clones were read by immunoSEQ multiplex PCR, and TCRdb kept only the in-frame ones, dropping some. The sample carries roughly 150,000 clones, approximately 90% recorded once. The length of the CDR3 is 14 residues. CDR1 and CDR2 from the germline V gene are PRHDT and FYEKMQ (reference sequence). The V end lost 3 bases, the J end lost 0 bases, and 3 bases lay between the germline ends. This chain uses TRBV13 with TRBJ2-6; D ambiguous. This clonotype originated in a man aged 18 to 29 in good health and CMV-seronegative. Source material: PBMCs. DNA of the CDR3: TGTGCCAGCAGCTTTCACTCTGGGGCCAACGTCCTGACTTTC. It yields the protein CASSFHSGANVLTF.